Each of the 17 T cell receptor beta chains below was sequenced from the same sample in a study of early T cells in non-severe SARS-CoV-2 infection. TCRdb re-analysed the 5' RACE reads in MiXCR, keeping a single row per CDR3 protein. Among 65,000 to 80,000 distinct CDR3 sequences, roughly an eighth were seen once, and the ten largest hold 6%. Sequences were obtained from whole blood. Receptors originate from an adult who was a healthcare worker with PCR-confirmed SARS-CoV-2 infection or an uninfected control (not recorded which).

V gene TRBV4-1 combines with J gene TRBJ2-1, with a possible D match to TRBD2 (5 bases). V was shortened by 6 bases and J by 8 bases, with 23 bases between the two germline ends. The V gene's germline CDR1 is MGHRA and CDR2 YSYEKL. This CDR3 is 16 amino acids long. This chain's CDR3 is CASRKADGGEFHEQFF. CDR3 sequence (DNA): TGCGCCAGCAGGAAAGCCGATGGTGGGGAGTTCCATGAGCAGTTCTTC.

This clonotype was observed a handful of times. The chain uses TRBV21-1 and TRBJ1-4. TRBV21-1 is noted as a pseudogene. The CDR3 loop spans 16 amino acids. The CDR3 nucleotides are TGTGCCAGCAGCAAAGAAGGGAGTGCAACTAATGAAAAACTGTTTTTT. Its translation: CASSKEGSATNEKLFF.

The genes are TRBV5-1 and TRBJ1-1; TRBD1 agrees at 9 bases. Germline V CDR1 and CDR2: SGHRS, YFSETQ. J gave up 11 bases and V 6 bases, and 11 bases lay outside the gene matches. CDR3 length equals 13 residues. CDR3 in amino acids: CASNVPGQGGAFF. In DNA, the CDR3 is TGCGCCAGCAACGTCCCGGGACAGGGAGGGGCTTTCTTT.

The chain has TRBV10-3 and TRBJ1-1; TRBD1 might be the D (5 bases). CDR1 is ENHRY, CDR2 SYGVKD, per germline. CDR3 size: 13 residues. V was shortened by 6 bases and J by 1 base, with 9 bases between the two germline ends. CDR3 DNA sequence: TGTGCCATCAGCAAGCAGGGGAACACTGAAGCTTTCTTT. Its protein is CAISKQGNTEAFF.

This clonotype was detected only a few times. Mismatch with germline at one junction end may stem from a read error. The CDR3 protein is CASSLEGVALANEQFF. The CDR3 coding sequence is TGTGCCAGCAGTTTGGAGGGGGTCGCCCTTGCCAATGAGCAGTTCTTC. This chain joins TRBV5-4 and TRBJ2-1; perhaps D is TRBD1 or TRBD2 (6 bases each). The CDR3 runs to 16 residues. CDR1 and CDR2 from the germline V gene are SGHNT and YYREEE (reference sequence).

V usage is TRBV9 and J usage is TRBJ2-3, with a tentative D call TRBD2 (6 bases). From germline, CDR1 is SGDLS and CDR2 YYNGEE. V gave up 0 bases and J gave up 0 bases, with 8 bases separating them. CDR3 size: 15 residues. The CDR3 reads CASSVGGGSTDTQYF. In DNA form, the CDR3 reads TGTGCCAGCAGCGTAGGGGGAGGCAGCACAGATACGCAGTATTTT. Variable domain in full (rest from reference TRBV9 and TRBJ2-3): DSGVTQTPKHLITATGQRVTLRCSPRSGDLSVYWYQQSLDQGLQFLIQYYNGEERAKGNILERFSAQQFPDLHSELNLSSLELGDSALYFCASSVGGGSTDTQYFGPGTRLTVL.

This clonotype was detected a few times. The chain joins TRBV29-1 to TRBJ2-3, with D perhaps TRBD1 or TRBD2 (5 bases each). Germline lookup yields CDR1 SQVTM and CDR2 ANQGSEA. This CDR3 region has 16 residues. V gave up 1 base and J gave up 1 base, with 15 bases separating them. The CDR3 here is CSVEGGRGYGTDTQYF. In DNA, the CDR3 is TGCAGCGTTGAAGGGGGCCGGGGCTACGGCACAGATACGCAGTATTTT.

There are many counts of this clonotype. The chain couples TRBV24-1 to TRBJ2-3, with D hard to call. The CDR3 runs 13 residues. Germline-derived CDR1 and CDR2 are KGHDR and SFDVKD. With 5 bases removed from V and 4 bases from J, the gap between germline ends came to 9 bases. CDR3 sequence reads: CATSAPNPDTQYF. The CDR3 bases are TGTGCCACCAGTGCCCCGAACCCAGATACGCAGTATTTT.

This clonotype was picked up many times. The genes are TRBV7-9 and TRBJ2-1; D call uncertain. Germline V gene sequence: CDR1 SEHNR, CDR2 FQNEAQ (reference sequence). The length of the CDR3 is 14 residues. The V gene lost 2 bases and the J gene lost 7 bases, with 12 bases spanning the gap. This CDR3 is CASSLLPPRNEQFF. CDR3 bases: TGTGCCAGCAGCTTACTCCCACCCCGAAATGAGCAGTTCTTC.

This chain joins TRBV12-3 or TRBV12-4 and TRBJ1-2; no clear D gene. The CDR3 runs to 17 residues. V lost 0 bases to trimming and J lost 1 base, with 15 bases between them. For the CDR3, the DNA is TGTGCCAGCAGTTTAGCGCTTGGGCATCGCGATAACTATGGCTACACCTTC. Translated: CASSLALGHRDNYGYTF.

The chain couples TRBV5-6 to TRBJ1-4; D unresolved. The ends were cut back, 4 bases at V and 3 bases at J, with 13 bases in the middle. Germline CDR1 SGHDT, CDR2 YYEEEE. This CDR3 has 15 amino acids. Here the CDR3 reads CASSRMGYPNEKLFF. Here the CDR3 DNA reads TGTGCCAGCAGCCGTATGGGGTACCCTAATGAAAAACTGTTTTTT.

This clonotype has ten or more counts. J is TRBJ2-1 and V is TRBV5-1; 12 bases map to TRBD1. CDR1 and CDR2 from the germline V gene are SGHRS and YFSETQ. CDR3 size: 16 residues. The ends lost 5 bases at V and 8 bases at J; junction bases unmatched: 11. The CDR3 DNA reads TGCGCCAGCAGTTTTCATCCGGGACAGGGGGCAGATGAGCAGTTCTTC. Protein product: CASSFHPGQGADEQFF. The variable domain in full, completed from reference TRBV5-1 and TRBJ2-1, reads KAGVTQTPRYLIKTRGQQVTLSCSPISGHRSVSWYQQTPGQGLQFLFEYFSETQRNKGNFPGRFSGRQFSNSRSEMNVSTLELGDSALYLCASSFHPGQGADEQFFGPGTRLTVL.

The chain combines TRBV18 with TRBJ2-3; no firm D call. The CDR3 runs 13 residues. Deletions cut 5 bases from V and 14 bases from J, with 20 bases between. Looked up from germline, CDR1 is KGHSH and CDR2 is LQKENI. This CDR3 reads CASSGSDGRAWYF. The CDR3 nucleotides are TGTGCCAGCTCAGGCTCGGACGGTAGAGCATGGTATTTT.

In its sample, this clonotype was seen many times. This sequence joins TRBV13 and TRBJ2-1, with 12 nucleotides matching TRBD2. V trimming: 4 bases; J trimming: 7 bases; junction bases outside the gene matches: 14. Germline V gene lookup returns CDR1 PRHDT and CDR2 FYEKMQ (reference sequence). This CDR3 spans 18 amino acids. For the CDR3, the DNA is TGTGCCAGCAGCTCCGAGGCCCCTACTAGCGGGAGGAGGAATGAGCAGTTCTTC. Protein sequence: CASSSEAPTSGRRNEQFF.

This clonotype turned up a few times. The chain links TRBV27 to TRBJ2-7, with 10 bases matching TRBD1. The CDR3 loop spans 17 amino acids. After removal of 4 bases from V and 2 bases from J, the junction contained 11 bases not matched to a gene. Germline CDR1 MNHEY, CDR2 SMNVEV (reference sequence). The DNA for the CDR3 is TGTGCCAGCAGTTCACTGCTAAGACAGGGGGCTCCCTACGAGCAGTACTTC. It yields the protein CASSSLLRQGAPYEQYF.

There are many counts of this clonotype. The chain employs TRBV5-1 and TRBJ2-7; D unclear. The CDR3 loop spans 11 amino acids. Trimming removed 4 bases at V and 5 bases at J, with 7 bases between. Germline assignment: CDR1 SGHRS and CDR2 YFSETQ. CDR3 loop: CASSLNNEQYF. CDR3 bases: TGCGCCAGCAGCCTTAACAACGAGCAGTACTTC.

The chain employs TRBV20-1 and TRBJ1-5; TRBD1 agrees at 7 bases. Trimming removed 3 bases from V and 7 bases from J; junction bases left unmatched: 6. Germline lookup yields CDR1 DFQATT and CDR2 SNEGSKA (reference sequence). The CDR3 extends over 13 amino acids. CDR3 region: CSARDRLRQPQHF. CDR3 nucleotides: TGCAGTGCTAGGGACAGGCTGAGGCAGCCCCAGCATTTT.